The 18 T cell receptor beta chains reported below all come from one sample, sequenced in a study of control samples from healthy donors and cancer patients. Assay used: immunoSEQ multiplex PCR; TCRdb lists only in-frame clones, some missing. The sample holds 200,000 to 250,000 clones, 85% to 95% seen once. Sequenced sample: blood. These receptors came from a man between 45 and 60 years old in good health.

This chain joins TRBV6-5 and TRBJ2-2; 10 bases line up with TRBD1. Germline V gene sequence: CDR1 MNHEY, CDR2 SVGAGI. The ends lost 6 bases at V and 6 bases at J; junction bases unmatched: 7. This CDR3 spans 15 amino acids. The DNA for the CDR3 is TGTGCCAGCAGCTCCGGACAGGGGGTGCCCGGGGAGCTGTTTTTT. This gives the protein CASSSGQGVPGELFF.

The rearrangement joins TRBV15 to TRBJ1-5; perhaps TRBD1 as D (5 bases). Trimming took off 0 bases at V and 3 bases at J, with 9 bases between the two ends. This CDR3 region has 15 residues. Per germline, CDR1 LNHNV and CDR2 YYDKDF (reference sequence). The CDR3 reads CATSRDGRDNQPQHF. For the CDR3, the DNA is TGTGCCACCAGCAGAGACGGCAGGGACAATCAGCCCCAGCATTTT.

The rearrangement uses TRBV3-1 (or the pseudogene TRBV3-2) and TRBJ1-2, with D uncertain. Germline lookup yields CDR1 LGHDT and CDR2 YNNKEL (reference sequence). Trimming removed 5 bases at V and 5 bases at J, with 15 bases between. This CDR3 region has 14 residues. The CDR3 DNA reads TGTGCCAGCAGCTATGGAACTAAGAGTTATGGCTACACCTTC. Its translation is CASSYGTKSYGYTF.

A few counts support this clone. The V gene is TRBV5-1, the J gene TRBJ1-4; perhaps TRBD1 as D (5 bases). Trimming shortened V by 3 bases and J by 6 bases, and 15 bases separated the two germline ends. The length of the CDR3 is 15 residues. The germline CDR1 and CDR2 sequences are SGHRS and YFSETQ. The CDR3 region is CASSSGTGGYEKLFF. CDR3 DNA sequence: TGCGCCAGCAGCTCGGGGACCGGAGGGTATGAAAAACTGTTTTTT.

V is TRBV5-1 and J is TRBJ2-3, with no clear D. The CDR3 contains 15 residues. V lost 5 bases and J 1 base, leaving 14 bases between the germline ends. The V gene's germline CDR1 is SGHRS and CDR2 YFSETQ. CDR3 DNA: TGCGCCAGCAGTCCCGACACCTTAGGCACAGATACGCAGTATTTT. It codes for CASSPDTLGTDTQYF.

This chain uses TRBV3-1 (or the pseudogene TRBV3-2) with TRBJ1-6; maybe TRBD1 (6 bases). The CDR3 has 16 amino acids. Germline CDR1 reads LGHDT; CDR2 reads YNNKEL (reference sequence). V was trimmed by 4 bases and J by 6 bases, leaving 16 bases between them. DNA of the CDR3: TGTGCCAGCAGCCCGTCTTCGACAGGACGTAATTCACCCCTCCACTTT. Translation gives CASSPSSTGRNSPLHF.

A single count supports this clone. The rearrangement links TRBV18 to TRBJ2-1, with 8 bases aligning to TRBD1. Germline assignment: CDR1 KGHSH and CDR2 LQKENI. The CDR3 contains 13 residues. Losses at the gene ends were 3 bases for V and 6 bases for J; bases not matched to a gene: 1. CDR3 DNA sequence: TGTGCCAGCTCACCGGGACAGGTCAATGAGCAGTTCTTC. This gives the protein CASSPGQVNEQFF.

The gene calls are TRBV10-1 and TRBJ1-1, with D tentatively TRBD1 (5 bases). CDR1 is WNHNN, CDR2 SYGVQD, per germline (reference sequence). CDR3 length equals 14 residues. The V gene lost 0 bases and the J gene lost 3 bases, with 8 bases spanning the gap. In DNA form, the CDR3 reads TGCGCCAGCAGTGAGTCCGGACATTACACTGAAGCTTTCTTT. It specifies CASSESGHYTEAFF.

This chain connects TRBV4-1 to TRBJ1-5; possibly TRBD1 for D (5 bases). CDR3 length: 15 residues. Between the trimmed V and J ends, which lost 0 bases and 4 bases, there was a span of 10 bases. The germline CDR1 and CDR2 sequences are MGHRA and YSYEKL. CDR3: CASSQDSRVNQPQHF. CDR3 sequence (DNA): TGCGCCAGCAGCCAAGATTCCAGGGTTAATCAGCCCCAGCATTTT.

The V call is TRBV7-9, the J call TRBJ1-1; D unresolved. V lost 1 base and J lost 11, with 14 bases in between. The CDR3 loop spans 13 amino acids. Germline assignment: CDR1 SEHNR and CDR2 FQNEAQ (reference sequence). In nucleotides, the CDR3 is TGTGCCAGCAGCTTAGTAGGGAAGGTATGGGCTTTCTTT. Amino acid sequence: CASSLVGKVWAFF.

This clone has only one observation. The chain is built from TRBV6-7 and TRBJ1-4; perhaps TRBD1 as D (6 bases). TRBV6-7 counts as an open reading frame of uncertain function. This CDR3 is built from 17 residues. The V gene lost 2 bases and the J gene lost 1 base, with 14 bases spanning the gap. The CDR3 sequence is CASSYGGGGETNEKLFF. In nucleotides, the CDR3 is TGTGCCAGCAGTTACGGCGGGGGCGGCGAAACTAATGAAAAACTGTTTTTT.

V and J are TRBV6-2 or TRBV6-3 and TRBJ1-6, with 8 bases identical to TRBD1. The CDR3 totals 17 residues. Germline V gives CDR1 MNHEY, CDR2 SVGEGT. The V segment lost 6 bases and the J segment 0 bases; nucleotides outside the gene matches: 7. This CDR3 is CASSPGQGSSYNSPLHF. CDR3 DNA: TGTGCCAGCAGCCCCGGACAGGGAAGCTCCTATAATTCACCCCTCCACTTT.

This rearrangement joins TRBV28 to TRBJ2-7; D not certain. Germline CDR1 reads MDHEN; CDR2 reads SYDVKM. This CDR3 has 12 residues. The germline V and J ends were trimmed by 7 bases and 0 bases, with 7 bases remaining between them. CDR3 bases: TGTGCCAGCAAACCGAGCTCCTACGAGCAGTACTTC. Translating it yields CASKPSSYEQYF.

The genes are TRBV19 and TRBJ1-1, with TRBD1 identical over 7 bases. CDR1 and CDR2 from the germline V gene are LNHDA and SQIVND (reference sequence). Germline trimming cut 0 bases from V and 0 bases from J; bases unmatched to any gene: 7. The CDR3 is 17 residues long. CDR3 coding DNA: TGTGCCAGTAGTATAGAAAAAACGAGGGGGCTGAACACTGAAGCTTTCTTT. Translation: CASSIEKTRGLNTEAFF.

This rearrangement joins TRBV18 to TRBJ2-5; a weak D match, TRBD1 (6 bases). From germline, CDR1 is KGHSH and CDR2 LQKENI. CDR3 length equals 12 residues. V was trimmed by 5 bases and J by 3 bases, leaving 7 bases between them. The CDR3 DNA reads as TGTGCCAGCTCAAACAGGGAAGAGACCCAGTACTTC. The encoded protein is CASSNREETQYF.

This rearrangement joins TRBV28 to TRBJ1-2; a weak D match, TRBD1 (6 bases). CDR3 length: 15 amino acids. V was cut by 6 bases and J by 8 bases, with 22 bases left in between. Germline lookup yields CDR1 MDHEN and CDR2 SYDVKM. The DNA for the CDR3 is TGTGCCAGCAGCCTACCCTCGGGGGCCCGGGAGGGCTACACCTTC. Protein sequence: CASSLPSGAREGYTF.

The gene calls are TRBV7-6 and TRBJ2-1, with 9 bases matching TRBD2. This CDR3 is built from 16 residues. Germline CDR1 reads SGHVS; CDR2 reads FNYEAQ. The V segment lost 2 bases and the J segment 4 bases; nucleotides outside the gene matches: 6. CDR3 sequence: CASSLLVAGDYNEQFF. In DNA form, the CDR3 reads TGTGCCAGCAGCTTACTGGTAGCGGGGGATTACAATGAGCAGTTCTTC.

The rearrangement joins TRBV23-1 to TRBJ2-5; D is unclear. TRBV23-1 has ORF status, its function being uncertain. CDR3 length: 8 amino acids. V lost 8 bases and J 14 bases, leaving 9 bases between the germline ends. The CDR3 reads CASRPTYF. The CDR3 DNA reads as TGCGCCAGCCGTCCAACCTACTTC.